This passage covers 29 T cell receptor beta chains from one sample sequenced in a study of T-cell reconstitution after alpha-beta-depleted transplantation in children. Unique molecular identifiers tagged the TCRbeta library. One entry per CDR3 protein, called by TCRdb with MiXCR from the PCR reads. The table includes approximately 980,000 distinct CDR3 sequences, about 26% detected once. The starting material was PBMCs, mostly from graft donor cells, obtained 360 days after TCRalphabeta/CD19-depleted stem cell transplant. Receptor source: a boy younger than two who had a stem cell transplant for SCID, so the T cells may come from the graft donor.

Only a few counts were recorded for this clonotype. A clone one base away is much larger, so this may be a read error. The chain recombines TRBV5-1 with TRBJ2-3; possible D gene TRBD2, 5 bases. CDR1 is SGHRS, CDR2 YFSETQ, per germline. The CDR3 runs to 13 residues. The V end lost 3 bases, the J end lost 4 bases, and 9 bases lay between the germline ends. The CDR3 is CASSSAGADTQYF. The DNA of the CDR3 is TGCGCCAGCAGCTCGGCCGGGGCAGATACGCAGTATTTT.

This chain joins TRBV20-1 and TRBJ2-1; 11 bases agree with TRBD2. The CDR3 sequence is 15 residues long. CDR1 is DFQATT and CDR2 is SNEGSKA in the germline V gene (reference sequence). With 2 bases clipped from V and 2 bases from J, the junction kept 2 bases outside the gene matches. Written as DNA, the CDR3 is TGCAGTGCTAGACATAGCGGGGGGGCCTACAATGAGCAGTTCTTC. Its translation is CSARHSGGAYNEQFF.

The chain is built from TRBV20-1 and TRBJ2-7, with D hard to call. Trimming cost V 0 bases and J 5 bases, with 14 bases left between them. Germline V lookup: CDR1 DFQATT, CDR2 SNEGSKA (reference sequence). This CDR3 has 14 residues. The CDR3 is CSARDRKARDEQYF. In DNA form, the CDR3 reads TGCAGTGCTAGAGACCGGAAGGCTCGGGACGAGCAGTACTTC.

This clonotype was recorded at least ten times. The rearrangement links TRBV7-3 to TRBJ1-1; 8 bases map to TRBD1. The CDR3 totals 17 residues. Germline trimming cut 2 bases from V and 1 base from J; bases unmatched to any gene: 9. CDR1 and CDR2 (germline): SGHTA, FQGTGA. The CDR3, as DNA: TGTGCCAGCAGCTTATTCCCAGGGGGCGGAAGGAACACTGAAGCTTTCTTT. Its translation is CASSLFPGGGRNTEAFF.

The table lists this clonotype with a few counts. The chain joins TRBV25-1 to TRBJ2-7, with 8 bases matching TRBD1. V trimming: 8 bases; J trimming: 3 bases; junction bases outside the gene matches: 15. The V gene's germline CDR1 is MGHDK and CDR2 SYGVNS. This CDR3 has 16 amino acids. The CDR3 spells CASPPALTGVCYEQYF. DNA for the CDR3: TGTGCCAGCCCCCCCGCGCTGACAGGGGTGTGCTACGAGCAGTACTTC.

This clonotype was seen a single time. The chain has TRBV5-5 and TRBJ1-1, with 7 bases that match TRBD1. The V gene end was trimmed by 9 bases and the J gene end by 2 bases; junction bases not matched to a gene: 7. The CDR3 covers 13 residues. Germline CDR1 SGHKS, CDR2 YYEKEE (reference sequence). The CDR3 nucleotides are TGTGCCACCCGGACAGGCCACAACACTGAAGCTTTCTTT. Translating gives CATRTGHNTEAFF.

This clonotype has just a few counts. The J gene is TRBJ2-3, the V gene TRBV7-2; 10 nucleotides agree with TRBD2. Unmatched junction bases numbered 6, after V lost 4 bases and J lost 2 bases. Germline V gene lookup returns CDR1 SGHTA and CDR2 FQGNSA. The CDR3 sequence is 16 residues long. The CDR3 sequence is CASSWRTSGSTDTQYF. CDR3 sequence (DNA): TGTGCCAGCAGCTGGAGGACTAGCGGTTCCACAGATACGCAGTATTTT.

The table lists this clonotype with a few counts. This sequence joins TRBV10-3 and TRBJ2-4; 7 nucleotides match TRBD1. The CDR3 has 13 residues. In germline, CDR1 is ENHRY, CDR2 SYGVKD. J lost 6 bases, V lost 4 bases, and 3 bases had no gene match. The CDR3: CAISVTGVNIQYF. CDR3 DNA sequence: TGTGCCATCAGTGTAACAGGGGTAAACATTCAGTACTTC.

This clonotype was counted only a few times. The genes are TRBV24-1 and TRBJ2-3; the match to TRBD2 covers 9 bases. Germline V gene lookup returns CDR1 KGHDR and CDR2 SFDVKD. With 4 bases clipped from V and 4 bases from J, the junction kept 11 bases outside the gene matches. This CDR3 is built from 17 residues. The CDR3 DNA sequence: TGTGCCACCAGTGACCATACCGGGACTAGCAAGGCAGATACGCAGTATTTT. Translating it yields CATSDHTGTSKADTQYF.

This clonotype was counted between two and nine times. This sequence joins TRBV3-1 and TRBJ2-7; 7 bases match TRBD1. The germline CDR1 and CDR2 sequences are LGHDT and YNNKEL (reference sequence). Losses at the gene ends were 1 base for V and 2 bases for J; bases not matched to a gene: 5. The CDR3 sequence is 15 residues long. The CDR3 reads CASSQAGQPPYEQYF. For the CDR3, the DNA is TGTGCCAGCAGCCAAGCGGGACAGCCACCCTACGAGCAGTACTTC.

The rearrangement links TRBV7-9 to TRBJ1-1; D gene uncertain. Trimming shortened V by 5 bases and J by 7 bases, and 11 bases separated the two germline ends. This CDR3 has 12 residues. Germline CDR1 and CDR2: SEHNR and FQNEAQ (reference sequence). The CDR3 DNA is TGTGCCAGCAGCCACAAAACTTATGAAGCTTTCTTT. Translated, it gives CASSHKTYEAFF.

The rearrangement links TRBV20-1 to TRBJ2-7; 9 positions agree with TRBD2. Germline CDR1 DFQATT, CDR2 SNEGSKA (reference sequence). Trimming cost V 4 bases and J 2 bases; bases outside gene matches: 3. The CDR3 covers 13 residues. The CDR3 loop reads CSATASGAYEQYF. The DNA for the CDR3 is TGCAGTGCTACGGCTAGCGGGGCCTACGAGCAGTACTTC.

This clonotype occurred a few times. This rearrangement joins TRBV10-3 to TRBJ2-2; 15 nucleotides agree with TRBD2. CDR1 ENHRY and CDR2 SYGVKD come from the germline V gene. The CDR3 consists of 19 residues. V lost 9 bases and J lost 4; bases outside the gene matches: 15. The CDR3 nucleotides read TGTGCCATATCTCCCGGACTAGCGGGGGGGATTATCGGCACCGGGGAGCTGTTTTTT. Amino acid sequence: CAISPGLAGGIIGTGELFF.

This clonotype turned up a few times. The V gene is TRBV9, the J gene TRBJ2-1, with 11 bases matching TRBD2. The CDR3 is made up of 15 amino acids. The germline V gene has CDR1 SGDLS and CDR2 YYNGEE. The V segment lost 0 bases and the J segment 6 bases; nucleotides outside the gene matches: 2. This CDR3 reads CASSVGLAGPNEQFF. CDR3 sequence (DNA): TGTGCCAGCAGCGTAGGACTAGCGGGGCCCAATGAGCAGTTCTTC.

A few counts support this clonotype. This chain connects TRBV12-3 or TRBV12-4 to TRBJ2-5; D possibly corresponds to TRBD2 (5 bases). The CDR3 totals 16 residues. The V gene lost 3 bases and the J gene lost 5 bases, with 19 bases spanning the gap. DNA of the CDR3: TGTGCCAGCAGTTTCTCCCCCCCAACTAGGCCGGAGACCCAGTACTTC. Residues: CASSFSPPTRPETQYF.

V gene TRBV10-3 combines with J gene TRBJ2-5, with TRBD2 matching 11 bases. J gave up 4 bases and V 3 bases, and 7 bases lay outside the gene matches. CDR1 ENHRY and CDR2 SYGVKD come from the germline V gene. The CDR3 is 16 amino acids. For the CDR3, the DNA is TGTGCCATCAGTGAAACTAGCGGGGGAGAGTCAGAGACCCAGTACTTC. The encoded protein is CAISETSGGESETQYF.

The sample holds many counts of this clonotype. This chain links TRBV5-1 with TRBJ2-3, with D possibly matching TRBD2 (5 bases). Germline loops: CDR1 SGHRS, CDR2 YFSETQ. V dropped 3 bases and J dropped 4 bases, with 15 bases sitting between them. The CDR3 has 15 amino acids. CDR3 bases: TGCGCCAGCAGCTCGCACGGGAAAGACGCAGATACGCAGTATTTT. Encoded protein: CASSSHGKDADTQYF.

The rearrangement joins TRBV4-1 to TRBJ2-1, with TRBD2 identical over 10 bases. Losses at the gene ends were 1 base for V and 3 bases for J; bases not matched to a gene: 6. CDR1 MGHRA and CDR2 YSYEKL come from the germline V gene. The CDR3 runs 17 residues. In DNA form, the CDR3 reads TGCGCCAGCAGCCAAGGTAGCGGGAGGACCCTCTACAATGAGCAGTTCTTC. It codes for CASSQGSGRTLYNEQFF.

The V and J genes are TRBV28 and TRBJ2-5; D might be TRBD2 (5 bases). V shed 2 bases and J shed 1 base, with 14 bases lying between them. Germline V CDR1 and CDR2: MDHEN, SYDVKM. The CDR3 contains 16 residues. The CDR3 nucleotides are TGTGCCAGCAGTTTACCTAGCAGAAGTTTCCAAGAGACCCAGTACTTC. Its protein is CASSLPSRSFQETQYF.

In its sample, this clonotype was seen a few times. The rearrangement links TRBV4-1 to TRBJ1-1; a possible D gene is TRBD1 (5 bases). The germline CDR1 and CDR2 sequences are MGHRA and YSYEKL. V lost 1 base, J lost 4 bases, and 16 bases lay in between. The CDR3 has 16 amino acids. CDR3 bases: TGCGCCAGCAGCCAAGTGGTACGGGGCAGCGGCACTGAAGCTTTCTTT. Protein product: CASSQVVRGSGTEAFF.

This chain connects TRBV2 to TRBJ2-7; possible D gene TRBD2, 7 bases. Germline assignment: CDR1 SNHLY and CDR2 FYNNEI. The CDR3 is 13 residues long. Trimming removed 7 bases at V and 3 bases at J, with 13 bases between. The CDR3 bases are TGTGCCAGCACCTCGAGGGGGGGCTACGAGCAGTACTTC. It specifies CASTSRGGYEQYF. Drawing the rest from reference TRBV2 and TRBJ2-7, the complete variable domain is EPEVTQTPSHQVTQMGQEVILRCVPISNHLYFYWYRQILGQKVEFLVSFYNNEISEKSEIFDDQFSVERPDGSNFTLKIRSTKLEDSAMYFCASTSRGGYEQYFGPGTRLTVT.

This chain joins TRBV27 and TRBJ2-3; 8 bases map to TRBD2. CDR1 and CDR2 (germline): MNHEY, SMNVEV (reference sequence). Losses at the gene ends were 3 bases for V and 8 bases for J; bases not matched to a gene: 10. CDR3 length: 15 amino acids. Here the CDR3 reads CASSFGGGRIITQYF. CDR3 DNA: TGTGCCAGCAGTTTCGGGGGGGGAAGGATCATTACGCAGTATTTT.

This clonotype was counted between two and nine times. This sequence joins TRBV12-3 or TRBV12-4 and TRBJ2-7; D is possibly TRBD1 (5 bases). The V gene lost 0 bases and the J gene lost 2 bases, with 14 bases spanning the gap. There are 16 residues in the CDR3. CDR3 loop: CASSLAVGEGPYEQYF. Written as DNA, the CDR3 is TGTGCCAGCAGTTTAGCGGTAGGGGAAGGACCCTACGAGCAGTACTTC.

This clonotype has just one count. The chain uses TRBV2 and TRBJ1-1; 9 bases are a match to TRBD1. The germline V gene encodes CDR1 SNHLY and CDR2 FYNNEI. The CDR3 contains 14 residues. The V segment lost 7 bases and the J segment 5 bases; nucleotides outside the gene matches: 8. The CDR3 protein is CASIAWDRATEAFF. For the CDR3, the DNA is TGTGCCAGCATAGCCTGGGACAGGGCTACTGAAGCTTTCTTT.

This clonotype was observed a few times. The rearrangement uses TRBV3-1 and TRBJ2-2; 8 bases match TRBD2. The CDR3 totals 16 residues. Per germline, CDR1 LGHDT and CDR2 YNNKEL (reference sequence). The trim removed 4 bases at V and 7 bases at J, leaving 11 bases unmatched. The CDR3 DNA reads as TGTGCCAGCAGCCTTAGCTGGCGGGGGGTCCACGGGGAGCTGTTTTTT. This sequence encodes CASSLSWRGVHGELFF.

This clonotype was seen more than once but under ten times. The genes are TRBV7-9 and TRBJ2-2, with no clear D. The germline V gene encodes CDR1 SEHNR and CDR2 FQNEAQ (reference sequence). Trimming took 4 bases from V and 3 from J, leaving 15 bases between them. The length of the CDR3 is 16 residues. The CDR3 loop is CASSSLPGPYTGELFF. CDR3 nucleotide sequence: TGTGCCAGCAGCTCCTTACCCGGGCCCTACACCGGGGAGCTGTTTTTT.

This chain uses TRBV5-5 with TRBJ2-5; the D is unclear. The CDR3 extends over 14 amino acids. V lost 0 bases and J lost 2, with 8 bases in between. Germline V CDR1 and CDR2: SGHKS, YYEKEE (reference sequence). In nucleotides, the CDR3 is TGTGCCAGCAGCTTGGCGGAGCAGCAAGAGACCCAGTACTTC. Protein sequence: CASSLAEQQETQYF. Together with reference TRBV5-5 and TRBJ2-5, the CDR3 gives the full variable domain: DAGVTQSPTHLIKTRGQQVTLRCSPISGHKSVSWYQQVLGQGPQFIFQYYEKEERGRGNFPDRFSARQFPNYSSELNVNALLLGDSALYLCASSLAEQQETQYFGPGTRLLVL.

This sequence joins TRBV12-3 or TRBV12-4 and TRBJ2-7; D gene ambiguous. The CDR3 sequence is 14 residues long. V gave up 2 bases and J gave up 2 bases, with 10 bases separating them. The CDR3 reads CASSLPDGTYEQYF. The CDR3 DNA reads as TGTGCCAGCAGTTTACCAGACGGAACCTACGAGCAGTACTTC.

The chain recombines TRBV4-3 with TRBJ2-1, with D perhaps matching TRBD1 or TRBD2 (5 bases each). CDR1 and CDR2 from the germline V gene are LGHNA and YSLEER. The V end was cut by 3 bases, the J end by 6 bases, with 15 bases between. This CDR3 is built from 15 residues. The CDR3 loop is CASSQDNLRVNEQFF. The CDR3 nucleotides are TGCGCCAGCAGCCAGGACAATTTGAGGGTCAATGAGCAGTTCTTC.